Listed below are T cell receptor beta chains from one sample, sequenced in a study of cytomegalovirus exposure and HLA in healthy donors. Data came from immunoSEQ multiplex PCR; TCRdb stores just in-frame clones and leaves some out. Of around 150,000 clones in the sample, nearly 90% are singletons; the top ten hold roughly 4.2%. Sequencing was carried out using PBMCs. These receptors were obtained from a man between 18 and 29 years old in good health and CMV-seropositive. CDR3s include the opening cysteine and the closing phenylalanine or tryptophan. Fields, in order: clone size, V gene, J gene, D gene, CDR3 protein, CDR3 DNA. A D gene is named only where the DNA matches it firmly. A row's size may be missing; if present it is once, few, many or a size class.

NA	TRBV28	TRBJ2-5	TRBD1	CASSSPRGQGEEETQYF	TGTGCCAGCAGTTCCCCTAGGGGACAGGGGGAGGAAGAGACCCAGTACTTC
NA	TRBV5-1	TRBJ2-1	TRBD1	CASSLPGGTGVYNEQFF	TGCGCCAGCAGCCTACCGGGAGGGACAGGGGTTTACAATGAGCAGTTCTTC
NA	TRBV7-9	TRBJ2-2	TRBD1	CASSFQDRAHGELFF	TGTGCCAGCAGCTTTCAGGACAGGGCCCACGGGGAGCTGTTTTTT
NA	TRBV7-9	TRBJ2-4	NA	CASSSTLAKNIQYF	TGTGCCAGCAGCTCGACTCTAGCCAAAAACATTCAGTACTTC
NA	TRBV6-1	TRBJ2-3	TRBD2	CASSDGAGVYTQYF	TGTGCCAGCAGTGATGGGGCGGGAGTCTATACGCAGTATTTT
NA	TRBV18	TRBJ2-5	NA	CASSPRQSKTQYF	TGTGCCAGCTCACCTCGACAGTCGAAGACCCAGTACTTC
NA	TRBV6-4	TRBJ2-7	TRBD1	CASSRRGQGTNF	TGTGCCAGCAGCCGACGGGGACAGGGGACGAACTTC
NA	TRBV27	TRBJ2-1	NA	CASSLPPYPGNEQFF	TGTGCCAGCAGTTTACCGCCTTATCCGGGCAATGAGCAGTTCTTC
NA	TRBV10-3	TRBJ2-7	TRBD2	CAISEGLAGANYEQYF	TGTGCCATCAGTGAGGGACTAGCGGGAGCAAACTACGAGCAGTACTTC
once	TRBV27	TRBJ1-3	NA	CASRSDRTPGNTIYF	TGTGCCAGCAGATCCGATCGGACACCTGGAAACACCATATATTTT
NA	TRBV30	TRBJ1-4	TRBD1	CAWSFGQGIEKLFF	TGTGCCTGGAGTTTTGGACAGGGGATTGAAAAACTGTTTTTT
NA	TRBV6-6	TRBJ2-7	TRBD1	CASSFLGTGGYEQYF	TGTGCCAGCAGTTTCCTCGGGACAGGGGGCTACGAGCAGTACTTC
NA	TRBV30	TRBJ2-7	NA	CAWSVFSGYEQYF	TGTGCCTGGAGTGTATTTTCCGGGTACGAGCAGTACTTC
NA	TRBV7-8	TRBJ2-7	TRBD2	CASSFSAGLATYEQYF	TGTGCCAGCAGCTTTAGTGCGGGACTAGCGACCTACGAGCAGTACTTC
NA	TRBV5-1	TRBJ2-7	TRBD1	CASSLAQGFDEQYF	TGCGCCAGCAGCTTGGCACAGGGGTTCGACGAGCAGTACTTC
NA	TRBV7-9	TRBJ1-2	NA	CASSLGQKTNYGYTF	TGTGCCAGCAGCTTAGGACAGAAAACTAACTATGGCTACACCTTC
NA	TRBV27	TRBJ1-2	TRBD1	CASSLSRRGAPGGYTF	TGTGCCAGCAGTTTAAGTCGCAGGGGGGCCCCCGGTGGCTACACCTTC
NA	TRBV4-1	TRBJ1-4	TRBD1	CASSQGQTTNEKLFF	TGCGCCAGCAGCCAGGGACAGACAACTAATGAAAAACTGTTTTTT
NA	TRBV6-5	TRBJ2-7	TRBD2	CASSYDGTSSEQYF	TGTGCCAGCAGTTACGACGGGACTAGCAGCGAGCAGTACTTC
NA	TRBV6-1	TRBJ1-5	TRBD1	CASSDLGGQGRYSNQPQHF	TGTGCCAGCAGTGACCTCGGGGGACAGGGAAGATATAGCAATCAGCCCCAGCATTTT
few	TRBV30	TRBJ2-7	NA	CAWSVKEPYEQYF	TGTGCCTGGAGTGTAAAGGAGCCCTACGAGCAGTACTTC
NA	TRBV5-1	TRBJ2-1	NA	CASSIREGEQFF	TGCGCCAGCAGTATTCGAGAGGGTGAGCAGTTCTTC
NA	TRBV5-5	TRBJ2-7	TRBD1	CASIPGQGFTSYYEQYF	TGTGCCAGCATACCGGGACAGGGTTTTACCTCGTACTACGAGCAGTACTTC
NA	TRBV7-8	TRBJ2-1	TRBD2	CASSRTSGSGEQFF	TGTGCCAGCAGCCGGACTAGCGGGAGTGGTGAGCAGTTCTTC
NA	TRBV9	TRBJ1-1	NA	CASSPDSVNTEAFF	TGTGCCAGCAGTCCCGACAGCGTGAACACTGAAGCTTTCTTT
NA	TRBV28	TRBJ2-7	TRBD1	CASSYPGQGYFEQYF	TGTGCCAGCAGTTATCCGGGACAGGGCTATTTCGAGCAGTACTTC
NA	TRBV18	TRBJ2-5	NA	CASSPPSIETQYF	TGTGCCAGCTCACCACCTAGCATAGAGACCCAGTACTTC
NA	TRBV7-2	TRBJ2-1	TRBD2	CASRGLAGYNEQFF	TGTGCCAGCAGAGGACTAGCTGGGTACAATGAGCAGTTCTTC
NA	TRBV28	TRBJ1-5	NA	CATQRNQPQHF	TGTGCCACACAGCGCAATCAGCCCCAGCATTTT
NA	TRBV4-1	TRBJ2-3	NA	CASSQEGQAADTQYF	TGCGCCAGCAGCCAAGAGGGGCAGGCTGCAGATACGCAGTATTTT
NA	TRBV28	TRBJ2-7	TRBD2	CASSSRTSPYEQYF	TGTGCCAGCAGCTCCCGGACTAGCCCCTACGAGCAGTACTTC
NA	TRBV15	TRBJ2-1	TRBD2	CATSRRGGGRINEQFF	TGTGCCACCAGCAGGAGGGGAGGCGGGAGAATCAATGAGCAGTTCTTC